This TCR beta chain was recovered during a study of shared clonotypes between healthy human individuals. Study-wide background: Each donor's CD8 memory used one plate, CD8 naive two, each CD4 subset three.

Study processing details: Junction-only immunoSEQ data arrived without quality scores, meaning filtering differed. This table comes from immunoSEQ multiplex PCR, and its TCRdb copy is limited to in-frame clones, with some not included. V and J calls and clone size are copied from that table; D and trimming were computed from the DNA. Of 1.5 million to 2.5 million clones detected, about 95% appear once; the ten largest clones hold roughly 1%. Germline loops: CDR1 SQVTM, CDR2 ANQGSEA. The CDR3 is 12 residues long. V lost 4 bases and J lost 4; bases outside the gene matches: 1. Naive CD8 isolation took CD45RO-negative cells positively selected for CCR7 and excluded terminally differentiated effector memory CD45RA+ cells.

The chain joins TRBV29-1 to TRBJ2-1; 7 bases map to TRBD1. The receptor was derived from a man aged 18 to 30 in good health. Source material: naive CD8+ T cells sorted from blood. This chain's CDR3 is CSVGGQYNEQFF. The CDR3 coding sequence is TGCAGCGTTGGGGGACAGTACAATGAGCAGTTCTTC.